The clone carrying this T cell receptor beta chain has just one count. What it binds is unknown. The entry originates in a study of T cell responses to AZD1222 COVID-19 vaccine. Study-level points and caveats: Baseline serostatus was positive in only six AZD1222 recipients. Two doses of AZD1222 preceded a rise in Spike-specific TCR breadth and depth. Dominant at 160-218 and 743-854, vaccine-associated CD4 TCRs also spanned spike. Of spike-specific TCRs, nearly half reportedly target regions left unmutated in variants.

The table came from immunoSEQ multiplex PCR; TCRdb's copy has only in-frame clones and leaves some out. There are 95,000 to 100,000 clones in the sample; around 84% occur only once, and about 1.5% lies in the top ten. Trimming removed 7 bases from V and 3 bases from J, with 18 bases in between. The CDR3 contains 15 residues. CDR1 KGHDR and CDR2 SFDVKD come from the germline V gene. The receptor was derived from an adult in good health. The J gene is TRBJ2-7, the V gene TRBV24-1; D is perhaps TRBD1 (6 bases). Sequencing used peripheral blood, obtained on day 0 of AZD1222 vaccination. The CDR3 spells CATRVYFKTGYEQYF. The CDR3 coding sequence is TGTGCCACCAGGGTTTACTTTAAGACAGGCTACGAGCAGTACTTC.